Below, 9 T cell receptor beta chains from the same sample are listed, as sequenced in a study of CXCR3-negative and CXCR3-positive naive CD8 T cells. Study conclusions and caveats: More hydrophobic TRB CDR3s were found in CXCR3-positive naive cells than in CXCR3-negative naive cells.

The TRB cDNA libraries were prepared by 5' RACE with UMI labels. TCRdb processed the 5' RACE reads again and assigns one entry to each CDR3 protein, with no DNA. This listing includes roughly 100,000 distinct CDR3 sequences. Their target antigens are unknown. Sequencing was carried out using naive CXCR3+ CD8+ T cells from blood. Subset specified: CD45RO-CCR7+CD27+CD95- naive CD8+ T cells expressing CXCR3 (TNR3+). The receptors stem from a human donor in good health. Some clones in this sample may be carry-over from other donors' samples.

The gene calls are TRBV3-1 and TRBJ2-1; the TCRdb call, TRBD2, lacks DNA for checking. The CDR3 is made up of 14 amino acids. CDR1 is LGHDT and CDR2 is YNNKEL in the germline V gene (reference sequence). The CDR3 spells CASSQASGYNEQFF.

The chain uses TRBV23-1 and TRBJ2-4. TRBV23-1 is an ORF, and what it does is uncertain. This CDR3 is built from 14 residues. The CDR3: CASSQSLAKNIQYF.

The CDR3 spells CASSLSYNEQFF. V is TRBV28 and J is TRBJ2-1. The CDR3 is 12 residues long. The germline gives CDR1 MDHEN, CDR2 SYDVKM. The full variable domain, rest sourced from reference TRBV28 and TRBJ2-1, is DVKVTQSSRYLVKRTGEKVFLECVQDMDHENMFWYRQDPGLGLRLIYFSYDVKMKEKGDIPEGYSVSREKKERFSLILESASTNQTSMYLCASSLSYNEQFFGPGTRLTVL.

V usage is TRBV6-2 or TRBV6-3 and J usage is TRBJ2-3; TCRdb reports TRBD2, a call that lacks DNA to check it against. Per germline, CDR1 MNHEY and CDR2 SVGEGT. The CDR3 is made up of 20 amino acids. The CDR3 is CASSYSLFNIGGPGTDTQYF.

This rearrangement joins TRBV5-1 to TRBJ1-2. Germline assignment: CDR1 SGHRS and CDR2 YFSETQ. The CDR3 consists of 12 residues. This chain's CDR3 is CASSLEAGGYTF.

The chain has TRBV28 and TRBJ2-1; the TCRdb D gene call, TRBD2, has no DNA to confirm it. The CDR3 is 16 amino acids. Germline V lookup: CDR1 MDHEN, CDR2 SYDVKM. The CDR3 sequence: CASSLSSGGRVNEQFF.

The chain couples TRBV7-9 to TRBJ2-1; TCRdb designates TRBD2, a call that cannot be tested without DNA. This CDR3 has 15 residues. The germline CDR1 and CDR2 sequences are SEHNR and FQNEAQ (reference sequence). The CDR3 loop reads CASSYREVAYNEQFF.

V gene TRBV12-3 or TRBV12-4 combines with J gene TRBJ1-2; TCRdb gives TRBD1 as the D gene, but with no DNA this cannot be confirmed. CDR3 length equals 13 residues. This CDR3 reads CASSPGTFYGYTF.

The chain couples TRBV7-9 to TRBJ2-3; the D call from TCRdb, TRBD2, cannot be confirmed without DNA. The CDR3 spans 18 residues. CDR1 and CDR2 (germline): SEHNR, FQNEAQ (reference sequence). The CDR3 here is CASSLATWTASETDTQYF.